Each of the 19 T cell receptor beta chains below was sequenced from the same sample in a study of T-cell memory formation after mild COVID-19. Via MiXCR, TCRdb re-called the 5' RACE reads, giving one row per CDR3 protein. The data show about 140,000 distinct CDR3 sequences, 11% to 15% seen once. Sample: PBMCs or a T cell subset sorted from them (not recorded which). These receptors were collected from an adult woman who had mild COVID-19 (a few samples of this study predate the infection). Cell type and time point are not known.

In this sample, this clonotype turned up a few times. The CDR3 bases are TGTGCCAGCGTCAGAAGTCCCAGCGGGGTTCACTACGAGCAGTACTTC. It is translated as CASVRSPSGVHYEQYF. This chain uses TRBV2 with TRBJ2-7; 7 bases fit TRBD2. The V and J ends lost 8 bases and 3 bases, in that order; junction bases with no gene match: 16. Germline assignment: CDR1 SNHLY and CDR2 FYNNEI. CDR3 length: 16 residues.

This clonotype was observed a few times. The chain couples TRBV2 to TRBJ2-5, with unresolved D. V lost 5 bases and J 5 bases, leaving 12 bases between the germline ends. The CDR3 covers 13 residues. Germline V lookup: CDR1 SNHLY, CDR2 FYNNEI. The CDR3 here is CASSLIQPETQYF. DNA of the CDR3: TGTGCCAGCAGTCTTATCCAGCCTGAGACCCAGTACTTC.

CDR3 coding DNA: TGTGCCAGCAGCTTTCCGGGACAGTGGGACGAGCAGTACTTC. It encodes CASSFPGQWDEQYF. The V and J genes are TRBV5-5 and TRBJ2-7; the match to TRBD1 covers 7 bases. V lost 2 bases to trimming and J lost 5 bases; unmatched junction nucleotides: 7. CDR1 and CDR2 (germline): SGHKS, YYEKEE (reference sequence). The CDR3 runs 14 residues.

The chain links TRBV4-2 to TRBJ1-5, with TRBD1 as a possible D gene (5 bases). Germline CDR1 reads LGHNA; CDR2 reads YNFKEQ. The CDR3 is 15 residues long. The V end lost 0 bases, the J end lost 3 bases, and 9 bases lay between the germline ends. The CDR3 protein is CASSQETDFNQPQHF. The CDR3 coding sequence is TGTGCCAGCAGCCAAGAGACAGATTTCAATCAGCCCCAGCATTTT.

V gene TRBV13 combines with J gene TRBJ2-7; D is possibly TRBD2 (6 bases). This CDR3 contains 16 residues. Germline values: CDR1 PRHDT, CDR2 FYEKMQ (reference sequence). Between the trimmed V and J ends, which lost 3 bases and 2 bases, there was a span of 17 bases. The CDR3, as DNA: TGTGCCAGCAGCTTGTTGTCCGGGAGAGGGGCCTACGAGCAGTACTTC. It codes for CASSLLSGRGAYEQYF.

The V and J genes are TRBV7-6 and TRBJ2-2; 9 nucleotides align to TRBD1. Unmatched junction bases numbered 5, after V lost 5 bases and J lost 1 base. CDR1 and CDR2 from the germline V gene are SGHVS and FNYEAQ. The CDR3 covers 16 residues. CDR3 DNA: TGTGCCAGCAGCCTCGGACAGGGGCAGAACACCGGGGAGCTGTTTTTT. It is translated as CASSLGQGQNTGELFF.

The chain carries TRBV14 and TRBJ2-7, with a tentative D call TRBD1 (6 bases). The germline V and J ends were trimmed by 5 bases and 4 bases, with 15 bases remaining between them. The CDR3 is 14 amino acids. CDR1 is SGHDN and CDR2 is FVKESK in the germline V gene. Here the CDR3 reads CASSVRTADYEQYF. The CDR3 nucleotides are TGTGCCAGCAGCGTCAGGACAGCCGATTACGAGCAGTACTTC.

The rearrangement links TRBV6-2 or TRBV6-3 to TRBJ2-1; tentative D call: TRBD1 (6 bases). CDR1 is MNHEY, CDR2 SVGEGT, per germline. The CDR3 runs to 12 residues. V lost 6 bases, J lost 9 bases, and 12 bases lay in between. CDR3 residues: CASRSRGGEQFF. DNA for the CDR3: TGTGCCAGCAGATCTAGAGGGGGTGAGCAGTTCTTC.

The chain has TRBV6-2 or TRBV6-3 and TRBJ1-5; the match to TRBD1 covers 8 bases. The germline CDR1 and CDR2 sequences are MNHEY and SVGEGT. This CDR3 spans 15 amino acids. J gave up 3 bases and V 6 bases, and 7 bases lay outside the gene matches. The chain's CDR3 is CASSSDREANQPQHF. In nucleotides, the CDR3 is TGTGCCAGCAGCTCGGACAGGGAGGCCAATCAGCCCCAGCATTTT.

This sequence joins TRBV15 and TRBJ1-1; perhaps TRBD1 as D (6 bases). The V end was cut by 1 base, the J end by 4 bases, with 16 bases between. The CDR3 totals 16 residues. CDR1 is LNHNV, CDR2 YYDKDF, per germline (reference sequence). CDR3 amino acids: CATSRGGPGWGTEAFF. DNA of the CDR3: TGTGCCACCAGCAGAGGGGGGCCAGGGTGGGGCACTGAAGCTTTCTTT.

This clonotype was observed a handful of times. The CDR3 loop reads CASSPDRVETEAFF. CDR3 DNA: TGTGCCAGCAGCCCCGACAGGGTGGAGACTGAAGCTTTCTTT. The rearrangement uses TRBV7-9 and TRBJ1-1; TRBD1 matches 7 bases. V shed 5 bases and J 5 bases; nucleotides not matched to a gene: 8. The CDR3 covers 14 residues. The germline gives CDR1 SEHNR, CDR2 FQNEAQ (reference sequence).

This clonotype was observed at least ten times. The chain recombines TRBV9 with TRBJ2-7; D is unclear. The length of the CDR3 is 14 residues. Trimming left V 0 bases short and J 2 bases short, with 9 bases between. Germline CDR1 SGDLS, CDR2 YYNGEE. The CDR3 nucleotides are TGTGCCAGCAGCGTAGACGGGTCCACCTACGAGCAGTACTTC. Encoded protein: CASSVDGSTYEQYF. Based on the CDR3 plus reference TRBV9 and TRBJ2-7, the full variable domain is DSGVTQTPKHLITATGQRVTLRCSPRSGDLSVYWYQQSLDQGLQFLIQYYNGEERAKGNILERFSAQQFPDLHSELNLSSLELGDSALYFCASSVDGSTYEQYFGPGTRLTVT.

This chain connects TRBV7-9 to TRBJ2-3, with unresolved D. The CDR3 covers 14 residues. V was trimmed by 1 base and J by 3 bases, leaving 8 bases between them. From germline, CDR1 is SEHNR and CDR2 FQNEAQ (reference sequence). The CDR3 DNA reads TGTGCCAGCAGCTTAGTGATCGGAACAGATACGCAGTATTTT. Translating gives CASSLVIGTDTQYF.

A few counts support this clonotype. This rearrangement joins TRBV7-9 to TRBJ1-3; D gene ambiguous. V lost 5 bases, J lost 0 bases, and 14 bases lay in between. The CDR3 runs 16 residues. Germline V CDR1 and CDR2: SEHNR, FQNEAQ (reference sequence). The CDR3 sequence is CASSPKTRSSGNTIYF. The CDR3 DNA follows: TGTGCCAGCAGCCCTAAGACACGGAGCTCTGGAAACACCATATATTTT.

This chain joins TRBV24-1 and TRBJ2-1; D possibly corresponds to TRBD2 (7 bases). V lost 5 bases to trimming and J lost 4 bases, with 14 bases between them. Looked up from germline, CDR1 is KGHDR and CDR2 is SFDVKD. This CDR3 is built from 15 residues. The CDR3 nucleotides read TGTGCCACCAGTGCAGTCGGGGGGCTTTACAATGAGCAGTTCTTC. Its protein product is CATSAVGGLYNEQFF.

This sequence joins TRBV20-1 and TRBJ1-3; no definite D call. Germline V CDR1 and CDR2: DFQATT, SNEGSKA (reference sequence). V gave up 2 bases and J gave up 2 bases, with 10 bases separating them. The CDR3 spans 14 residues. The CDR3 is CSARMAETGNTIYF. The DNA for the CDR3 is TGCAGTGCTAGAATGGCAGAGACTGGAAACACCATATATTTT.

This clonotype was counted between two and nine times. The rearrangement uses TRBV12-3 or TRBV12-4 and TRBJ2-1, with 10 positions matching TRBD2. This CDR3 region has 18 residues. Trimming cost V 6 bases and J 4 bases; bases outside gene matches: 15. CDR3 region: CASSSILPGLASYNEQFF. Here the CDR3 DNA reads TGTGCCAGCAGCTCCATTTTACCGGGACTAGCGTCTTACAATGAGCAGTTCTTC.

This sequence joins TRBV7-9 and TRBJ2-7; 11 bases are a match to TRBD2. Trimming at V came to 5 bases and at J to 6 bases, leaving 6 bases not matched to a gene. Germline CDR1 and CDR2: SEHNR and FQNEAQ (reference sequence). The CDR3 has 14 residues. Written as DNA, the CDR3 is TGTGCCAGCAGCCCGGGACTAGCGGATTTCGAGCAGTACTTC. Translated, it gives CASSPGLADFEQYF.

This clonotype showed up just a few times. CDR3 sequence reads: CASSLDRALNEQYF. For the CDR3, the DNA is TGTGCCAGCAGCTTAGACAGGGCTCTTAACGAGCAGTACTTC. The chain is built from TRBV11-2 and TRBJ2-7, with a possible D match to TRBD1 (5 bases). CDR3 length: 14 residues. In germline, CDR1 is SGHAT, CDR2 FQNNGV. Trimming took off 0 bases at V and 5 bases at J, with 11 bases between the two ends.